The clone carrying this TCR beta chain was counted only a few times. The data originate from a study of early T cells in non-severe SARS-CoV-2 infection. TCRdb re-analysed the 5' RACE reads in MiXCR, keeping a single row per CDR3 protein. The data show under 95,000 distinct CDR3 sequences, approximately 12% seen once. The sequence was obtained from an adult who was a healthcare worker with PCR-confirmed SARS-CoV-2 infection or an uninfected control (not recorded which). Material for sequencing was whole blood.

CDR3 nucleotide sequence: TGTGCCAGCAGTACTGGACAGGGGGCCGTGACAGATACGCAGTATTTT. Translating gives CASSTGQGAVTDTQYF. V usage is TRBV28 and J usage is TRBJ2-3; 11 positions match TRBD1. There are 16 residues in the CDR3. The V gene end was trimmed by 5 bases and the J gene end by 3 bases; junction bases not matched to a gene: 7. Germline loops: CDR1 MDHEN, CDR2 SYDVKM.